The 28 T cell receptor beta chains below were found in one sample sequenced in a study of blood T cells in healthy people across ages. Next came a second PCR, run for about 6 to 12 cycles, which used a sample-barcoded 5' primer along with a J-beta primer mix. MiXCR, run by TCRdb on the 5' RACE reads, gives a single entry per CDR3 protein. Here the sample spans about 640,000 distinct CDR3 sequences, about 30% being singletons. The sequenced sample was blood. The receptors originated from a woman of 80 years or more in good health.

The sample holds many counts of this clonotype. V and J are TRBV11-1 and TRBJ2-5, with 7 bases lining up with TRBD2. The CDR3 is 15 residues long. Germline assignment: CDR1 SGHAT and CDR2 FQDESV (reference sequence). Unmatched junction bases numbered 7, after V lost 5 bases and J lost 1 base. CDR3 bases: TGTGCCAGCAGCCTGTCCCCGGGGGGCCAAGAGACCCAGTACTTC. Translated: CASSLSPGGQETQYF.

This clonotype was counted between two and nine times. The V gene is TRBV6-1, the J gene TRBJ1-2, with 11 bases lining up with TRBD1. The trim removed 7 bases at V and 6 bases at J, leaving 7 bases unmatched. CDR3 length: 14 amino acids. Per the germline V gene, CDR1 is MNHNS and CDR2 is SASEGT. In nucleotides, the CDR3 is TGTGCCAGCAACCCTGGACAGGGGGCTCATGGCTACACCTTC. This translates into CASNPGQGAHGYTF.

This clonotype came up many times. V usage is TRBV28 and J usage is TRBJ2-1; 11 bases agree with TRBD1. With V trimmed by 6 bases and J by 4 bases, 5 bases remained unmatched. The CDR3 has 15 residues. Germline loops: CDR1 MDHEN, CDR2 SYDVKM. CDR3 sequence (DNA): TGTGCCAGCAGGACCGGGACAGGGGGGTACAATGAGCAGTTCTTC. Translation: CASRTGTGGYNEQFF.

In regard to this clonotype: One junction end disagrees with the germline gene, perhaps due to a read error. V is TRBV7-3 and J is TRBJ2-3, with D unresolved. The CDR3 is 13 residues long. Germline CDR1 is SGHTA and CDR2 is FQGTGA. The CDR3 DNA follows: TGTGCCAACAGCTTAAATCCCACAGATACGCAGTATTTT. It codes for CANSLNPTDTQYF.

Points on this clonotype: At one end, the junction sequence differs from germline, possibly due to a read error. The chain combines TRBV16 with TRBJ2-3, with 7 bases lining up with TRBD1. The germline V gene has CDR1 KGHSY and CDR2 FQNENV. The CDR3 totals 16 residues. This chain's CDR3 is CVSSPLFGQGTDTQYF. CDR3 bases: TGTGTCAGCAGCCCCCTGTTTGGACAGGGCACAGATACGCAGTATTTT.

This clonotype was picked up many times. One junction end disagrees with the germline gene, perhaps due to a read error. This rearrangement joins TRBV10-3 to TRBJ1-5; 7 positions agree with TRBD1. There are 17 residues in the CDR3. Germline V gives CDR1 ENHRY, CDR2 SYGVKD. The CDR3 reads CAISQSEPGQSLSPQHF. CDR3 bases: TGTGCCATCAGTCAGTCGGAACCGGGACAGAGCTTATCACCCCAGCATTTT.

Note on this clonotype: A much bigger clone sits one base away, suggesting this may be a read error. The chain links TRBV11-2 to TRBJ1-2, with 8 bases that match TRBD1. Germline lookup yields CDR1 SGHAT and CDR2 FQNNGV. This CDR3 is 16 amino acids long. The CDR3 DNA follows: TGTGCCGGCAGCTTAGTTGAATACGGACAGGGCCTTGGCTACACCTTC. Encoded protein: CAGSLVEYGQGLGYTF.

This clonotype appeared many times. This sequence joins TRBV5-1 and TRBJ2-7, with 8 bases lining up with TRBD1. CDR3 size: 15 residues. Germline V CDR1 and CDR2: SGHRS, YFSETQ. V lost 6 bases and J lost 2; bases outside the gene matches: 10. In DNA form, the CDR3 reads TGCGCCAGCACCGCAGCAGGGGGCGAGACCTACGAGCAGTACTTC. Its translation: CASTAAGGETYEQYF.

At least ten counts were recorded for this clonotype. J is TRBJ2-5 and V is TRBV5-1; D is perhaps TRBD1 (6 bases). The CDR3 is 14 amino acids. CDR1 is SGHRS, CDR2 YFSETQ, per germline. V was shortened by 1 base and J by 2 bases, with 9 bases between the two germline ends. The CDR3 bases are TGCGCCAGCAGCTTGAATGGACAGCAAGAGACCCAGTACTTC. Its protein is CASSLNGQQETQYF.

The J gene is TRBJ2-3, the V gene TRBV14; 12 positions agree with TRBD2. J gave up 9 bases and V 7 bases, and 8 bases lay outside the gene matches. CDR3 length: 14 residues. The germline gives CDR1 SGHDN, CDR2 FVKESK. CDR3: CASTRTSGAATQYF. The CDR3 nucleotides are TGTGCCAGCACCCGGACTAGCGGGGCGGCCACGCAGTATTTT.

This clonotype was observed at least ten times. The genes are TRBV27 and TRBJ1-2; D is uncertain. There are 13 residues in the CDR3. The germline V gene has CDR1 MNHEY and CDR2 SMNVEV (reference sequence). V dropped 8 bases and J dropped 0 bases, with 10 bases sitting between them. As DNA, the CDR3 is TGTGCCAGCCGGCGGACCTCTAACTATGGCTACACCTTC. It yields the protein CASRRTSNYGYTF.

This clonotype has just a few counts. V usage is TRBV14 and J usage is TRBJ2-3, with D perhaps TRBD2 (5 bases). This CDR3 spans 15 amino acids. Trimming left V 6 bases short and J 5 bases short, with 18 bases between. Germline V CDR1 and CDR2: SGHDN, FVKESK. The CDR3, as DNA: TGTGCCAGCAGTCGAGCTATAGGACTGGGAGATACGCAGTATTTT. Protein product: CASSRAIGLGDTQYF.

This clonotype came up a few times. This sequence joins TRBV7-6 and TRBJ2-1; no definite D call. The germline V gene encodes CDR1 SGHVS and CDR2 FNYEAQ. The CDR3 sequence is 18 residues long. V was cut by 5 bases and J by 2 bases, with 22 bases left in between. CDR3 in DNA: TGTGCCAGCAGCGCTCAATCCGGGCCAAAGGCGGCCTACAATGAGCAGTTCTTC. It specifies CASSAQSGPKAAYNEQFF.

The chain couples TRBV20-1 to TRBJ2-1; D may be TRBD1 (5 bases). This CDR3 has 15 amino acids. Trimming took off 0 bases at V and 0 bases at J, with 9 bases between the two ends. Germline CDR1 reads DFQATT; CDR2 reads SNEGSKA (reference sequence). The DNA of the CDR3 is TGCAGTGCTAGAGACCAGGGCCGCTCCTACAATGAGCAGTTCTTC. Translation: CSARDQGRSYNEQFF.

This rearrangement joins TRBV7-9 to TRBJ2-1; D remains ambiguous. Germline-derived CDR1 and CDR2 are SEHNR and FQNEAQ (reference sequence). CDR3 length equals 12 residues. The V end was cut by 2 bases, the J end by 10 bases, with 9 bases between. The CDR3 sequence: CASSLRPYEQFF. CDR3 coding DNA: TGTGCCAGCAGCTTAAGGCCCTACGAGCAGTTCTTC. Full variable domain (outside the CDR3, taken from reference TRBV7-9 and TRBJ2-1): DTGVSQNPRHKITKRGQNVTFRCDPISEHNRLYWYRQTLGQGPEFLTYFQNEAQLEKSRLLSDRFSAERPKGSFSTLEIQRTEQGDSAMYLCASSLRPYEQFFGPGTRLTVL.

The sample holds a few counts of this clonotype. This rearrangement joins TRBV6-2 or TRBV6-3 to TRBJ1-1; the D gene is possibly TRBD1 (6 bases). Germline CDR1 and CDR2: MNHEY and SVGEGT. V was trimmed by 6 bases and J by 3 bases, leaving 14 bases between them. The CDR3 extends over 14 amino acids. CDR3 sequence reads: CASRSKGGDTEAFF. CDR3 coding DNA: TGTGCCAGCAGGTCTAAGGGGGGTGACACTGAAGCTTTCTTT.

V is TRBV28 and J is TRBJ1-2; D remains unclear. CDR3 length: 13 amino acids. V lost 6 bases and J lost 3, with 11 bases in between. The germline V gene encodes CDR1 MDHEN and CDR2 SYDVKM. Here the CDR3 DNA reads TGTGCCAGCAGCCCAGACCCCGACTATGGCTACACCTTC. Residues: CASSPDPDYGYTF.

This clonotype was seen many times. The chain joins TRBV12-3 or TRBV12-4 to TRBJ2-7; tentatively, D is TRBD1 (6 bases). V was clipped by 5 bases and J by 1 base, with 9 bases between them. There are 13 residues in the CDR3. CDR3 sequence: CASSAQGSYEQYF. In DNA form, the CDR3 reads TGTGCCAGCAGTGCACAGGGTTCCTACGAGCAGTACTTC.

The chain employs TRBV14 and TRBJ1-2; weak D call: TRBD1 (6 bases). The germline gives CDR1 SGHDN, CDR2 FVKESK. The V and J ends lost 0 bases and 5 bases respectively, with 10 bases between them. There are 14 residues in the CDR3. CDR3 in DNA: TGTGCCAGCAGCCAAGATTTAACAGGGTATGGCTACACCTTC. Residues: CASSQDLTGYGYTF. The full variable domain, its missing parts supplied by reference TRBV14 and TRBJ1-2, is EAGVTQFPSHSVIEKGQTVTLRCDPISGHDNLYWYRRVMGKEIKFLLHFVKESKQDESGMPNNRFLAERTGGTYSTLKVQPAELEDSGVYFCASSQDLTGYGYTFGSGTRLTVV.

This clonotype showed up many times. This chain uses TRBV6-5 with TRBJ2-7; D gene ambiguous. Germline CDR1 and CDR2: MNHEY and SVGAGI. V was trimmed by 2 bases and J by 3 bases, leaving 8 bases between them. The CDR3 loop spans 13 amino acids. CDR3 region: CASSYRPIYEQYF. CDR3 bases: TGTGCCAGCAGTTACCGGCCGATCTACGAGCAGTACTTC.

In DNA form, the CDR3 reads TGCAGTGCTAGAGATGGGGACCAACTAGAGACCCAGTACTTC. As protein: CSARDGDQLETQYF. J is TRBJ2-4 and V is TRBV20-1; D assignment may be TRBD1 or TRBD2 (5 bases each). The J call may be in error: the DNA end matches TRBJ2-5 better. CDR1 is DFQATT, CDR2 SNEGSKA, per germline (reference sequence). The CDR3 spans 14 residues.

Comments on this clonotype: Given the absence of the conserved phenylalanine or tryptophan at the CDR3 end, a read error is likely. CDR3 sequence (DNA): TGTGCCGGCAGCCCGGGACAGGGTTTGAGTGAGCAGTTCTTA. Residues: CAGSPGQGLSEQFL. This chain connects TRBV12-3 or TRBV12-4 to TRBJ2-1; 9 bases agree with TRBD1. This CDR3 is built from 14 residues.

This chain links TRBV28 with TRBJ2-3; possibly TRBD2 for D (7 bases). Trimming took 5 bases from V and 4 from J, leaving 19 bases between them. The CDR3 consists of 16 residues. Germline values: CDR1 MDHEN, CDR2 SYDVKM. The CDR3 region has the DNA TGTGCCAGCAGTATTACCCGACCCGGGGGGCCAGATACGCAGTATTTT. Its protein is CASSITRPGGPDTQYF.

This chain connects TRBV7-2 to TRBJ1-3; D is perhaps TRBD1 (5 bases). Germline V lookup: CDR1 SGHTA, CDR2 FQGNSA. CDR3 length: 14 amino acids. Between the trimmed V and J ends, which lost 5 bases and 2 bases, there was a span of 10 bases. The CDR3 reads CASSPADTGNTIYF. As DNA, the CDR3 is TGTGCCAGCAGCCCGGCGGACACTGGAAACACCATATATTTT.

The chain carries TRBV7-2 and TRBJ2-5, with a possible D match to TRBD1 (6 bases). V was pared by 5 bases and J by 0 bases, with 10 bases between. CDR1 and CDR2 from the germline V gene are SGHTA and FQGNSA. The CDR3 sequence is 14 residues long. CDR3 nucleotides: TGTGCCAGCAGCAGGGACACTTACCAAGAGACCCAGTACTTC. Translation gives CASSRDTYQETQYF.

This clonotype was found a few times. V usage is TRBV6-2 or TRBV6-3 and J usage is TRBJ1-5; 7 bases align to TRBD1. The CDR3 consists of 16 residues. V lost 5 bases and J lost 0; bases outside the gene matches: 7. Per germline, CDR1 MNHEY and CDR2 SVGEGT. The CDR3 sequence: CASSTGNRGSNQPQHF. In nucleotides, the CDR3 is TGTGCCAGCAGTACGGGCAACAGGGGTAGCAATCAGCCCCAGCATTTT.

CDR3 sequence: CASSQGRRGQETQYF. The CDR3, as DNA: TGCGCCAGCAGCCAAGGACGGCGGGGCCAAGAGACCCAGTACTTC. The V gene is TRBV5-1, the J gene TRBJ2-5, with a tentative D call TRBD2 (6 bases). V was clipped by 4 bases and J by 1 base, with 14 bases between them. Per the germline V gene, CDR1 is SGHRS and CDR2 is YFSETQ. The CDR3 sequence is 15 residues long.

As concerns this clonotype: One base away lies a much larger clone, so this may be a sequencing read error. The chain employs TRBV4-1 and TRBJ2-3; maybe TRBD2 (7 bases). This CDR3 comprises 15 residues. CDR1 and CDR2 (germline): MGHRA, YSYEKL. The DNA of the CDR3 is TGCGCCAGCAACCAAGGCTGGGGGGGCAGAGATACGCAGTATTTT. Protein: CASNQGWGGRDTQYF.